This TCR beta chain is from a study of monozygotic twins with inflammatory bowel disease. Germline loops: CDR1 DFQATT, CDR2 SNEGSKA (reference sequence). The length of the CDR3 is 14 residues. TCRdb reworked the 5' RACE reads into one entry per CDR3 protein, no DNA. In total, the table holds about 380,000 distinct CDR3 sequences. This chain uses TRBV20-1 with TRBJ2-5; as DNA is missing, the TRBD2 call by TCRdb cannot be tested. Sample: blood. This clonotype originated in a human donor with ulcerative colitis or Crohn's disease, or a healthy co-twin of an affected twin (not recorded which). This CDR3 is CSARAGGLRETQYF.